Below are 6 T cell receptor beta chains sequenced from a single sample in a study of vaccination and CD4 T cells after COVID-19. Documented treatment: roughly ten-day PBMC culture with coronavirus spike peptide pools or control peptides (ViraFEST assay). The antigens these receptors bind are not known. With the Oncomine TCR Beta short-read assay, DNA from cultured CD4+ T cells was sequenced. TCRdb reprocessed the PCR reads with MiXCR, giving one entry per CDR3 protein. The sample has about 20,000 distinct CDR3 sequences, about 42% seen once. Sequenced here: CD4+ T cells from blood, cultured in vitro, sampled before SARS-CoV-2 vaccination. These receptors all come from a human donor who received a COVID-19 vaccine.

This chain joins TRBV7-9 and TRBJ1-4; perhaps TRBD1 as D (5 bases). The CDR3 loop spans 14 amino acids. The ends were cut back, 3 bases at V and 4 bases at J, with 9 bases in the middle. Per germline, CDR1 SEHNR and CDR2 FQNEAQ (reference sequence). The CDR3 bases are TGTGCCAGCAGCTTGGCAGGGAATAATGAAAAACTGTTTTTT. This translates into CASSLAGNNEKLFF.

This clonotype was picked up a small number of times. V usage is TRBV27 and J usage is TRBJ1-4; TRBD1 matches 7 bases. This CDR3 comprises 13 residues. V was clipped by 5 bases and J by 9 bases; unmatched bases: 6. Germline V lookup: CDR1 MNHEY, CDR2 SMNVEV (reference sequence). CDR3 bases: TGTGCCAGCAGTACGACAGGGTTACAAAAACTGTTTTTT. It translates to CASSTTGLQKLFF.

This clonotype appeared a few times. The chain recombines TRBV20-1 with TRBJ2-7; 8 bases map to TRBD1. This CDR3 contains 11 residues. J gave up 6 bases and V 5 bases, and 3 bases lay outside the gene matches. Looked up from germline, CDR1 is DFQATT and CDR2 is SNEGSKA (reference sequence). CDR3 residues: CSAWQGAEQYF. CDR3 nucleotides: TGCAGTGCTTGGCAGGGGGCCGAGCAGTACTTC.

The chain links TRBV2 to TRBJ2-3; TRBD2 matches at 9 bases. CDR3 length: 14 amino acids. Per germline, CDR1 SNHLY and CDR2 FYNNEI. Unmatched junction bases numbered 4, after V lost 7 bases and J lost 2 bases. The CDR3 DNA follows: TGTGCCAGCATGGCGGGGGGGCCCACAGATACGCAGTATTTT. It translates to CASMAGGPTDTQYF.

Only one count was recorded for this clonotype. The CDR3 sequence is CASSSSRGGKETQYF. The CDR3 DNA is TGTGCCAGTAGTTCCAGCAGGGGGGGGAAAGAGACCCAGTACTTC. J is TRBJ2-5 and V is TRBV19; either TRBD1 or TRBD2 may fit D (7 bases each). V lost 5 bases and J lost 3, with 16 bases in between. Germline CDR1 and CDR2: LNHDA and SQIVND (reference sequence). This CDR3 comprises 15 residues.

J is TRBJ2-2 and V is TRBV20-1; possibly TRBD2 for D (7 bases). CDR1 DFQATT and CDR2 SNEGSKA come from the germline V gene (reference sequence). The CDR3 extends over 13 amino acids. V lost 1 base and J 7 bases, leaving 10 bases between the germline ends. CDR3 in amino acids: CSARGGGGGELFF. CDR3 sequence (DNA): TGCAGTGCTAGAGGGGGGGGCGGCGGGGAGCTGTTTTTT.